This T cell receptor beta chain was sequenced in a study of blood T cells in healthy people across ages. Points from the study as a whole: Roughly linear age-related decline in beta diversity appeared, significant by age about 40.

It was with a sample-barcoded 5' primer and a J-beta primer mix that a second PCR of roughly 6 to 11 cycles was run. TCRdb reprocessed the 5' RACE reads with MiXCR, giving one entry per CDR3 protein. The table shows roughly 730,000 distinct CDR3 sequences, with more than 55% occurring only once. Germline CDR1 and CDR2: KGHSH and LQKENI. The CDR3 loop spans 18 amino acids. As to this clonotype: Its antigen is as yet unknown.

The clonotype comes from a man aged 35 to 55 in good health. Sequencing was carried out using blood. The V gene is TRBV18, the J gene TRBJ2-1; the D is unclear. The better agreement between TRBJ2-7 and the DNA end casts doubt on the J call. In nucleotides, the CDR3 is TGTGCCAGCTCACCGACGGAACCCAGTAGAAGCTCCTACAATGAGCAGTACTTC. Translating gives CASSPTEPSRSSYNEQYF.